This is a list of T cell receptor beta chains from one sample in a study of human T cells and chemical hapten exposure. Via MiXCR, TCRdb re-called the RACE reads, giving one row per CDR3 protein. The table has about 80,000 distinct CDR3 sequences, about 8.6% seen once. Sequenced sample: whole blood. Source of these receptors: a female donor in good health. Some clones in this sample may be carry-over from other donors' samples. The CDR3 runs from the conserved cysteine through the conserved F or W. The D gene is left open where the match is weak. Not every row has a clone size; where given, it reads once, few, many or a size class.

cdr3_nt cdr3_aa clone_size j_call v_call d_call
TGTGCCAGCAGATTTCAGGGGAACACCGGGGAGCTGTTTTTT CASRFQGNTGELFF many TRBJ2-2 TRBV6-5 -
TGTGCCAGCACTCGACAGGGTATATACACCTTC CASTRQGIYTF many TRBJ1-2 TRBV2 TRBD1
TGTGCCAGCAGTTTCCAGGCGGGGTCCTACGAGCAGTACTTC CASSFQAGSYEQYF few TRBJ2-7 TRBV12-3/TRBV12-4 -
TGCAGCGTTACCCAAAATGAGGGTCTAAACTATGGCTACACCTTC CSVTQNEGLNYGYTF many TRBJ1-2 TRBV29-1 -
TGTGCCAGCAGTTACGGAGGGTCGGGCTACGAGCAGTACTTC CASSYGGSGYEQYF few TRBJ2-7 TRBV6-5 -
TGCAGTGCTAGACCTAGGGTTGAGCGGGGGAACCAAGAGACCCAGTACTTC CSARPRVERGNQETQYF few TRBJ2-5 TRBV20-1 TRBD2
TGTGCCAGCAGTGACTCTTTTTCCTTGTCCGGCTACACCTTC CASSDSFSLSGYTF medium-sized TRBJ1-2 TRBV6-4 -
TGTGCCAGCAGCCTCATAGGGGGTGGAACTGAAGCTTTCTTT CASSLIGGGTEAFF few TRBJ1-1 TRBV3-1 -
TGTGCCAGCGGCGGACAGTGCACAGATACGCAGTATTTT CASGGQCTDTQYF - TRBJ2-3 TRBV6-1 -
TGTGCCAGCAGCTTAGCCCCTAACACTGAAGCTTTCTTT CASSLAPNTEAFF many TRBJ1-1 TRBV7-2 -
TGTGCCAGTAGTCAGCTCTTTCAGGGGCGAGGCTCTGGGGCCAACGTCCTGACTTTC CASSQLFQGRGSGANVLTF many TRBJ2-6 TRBV19 -
TGTGCCAGCAGTGAAGGACAGGGGAATCAGCCCCAGCATTTT CASSEGQGNQPQHF few TRBJ1-5 TRBV6-6 TRBD1
TGCAGTGCTAGAGCCTTCCGGGGACTAGCGGGGGGACCCGACGAGCAGTACTTC CSARAFRGLAGGPDEQYF few TRBJ2-7 TRBV20-1 TRBD2
TGTGCCAGCAGTTACCCCCGACAGCTACCCTCCAATCAGCCCCAGCATTTT CASSYPRQLPSNQPQHF many TRBJ1-5 TRBV6-2/TRBV6-3 -
TGTGCCAGCAGCCGGACAAACACCGGGGAGCTGTTTTTT CASSRTNTGELFF many TRBJ2-2 TRBV7-9 -
TGTGCCAGCAGCCCCGGGACTGAGGCTCCTGGCTACACCTTC CASSPGTEAPGYTF - TRBJ1-2 TRBV7-2 -
TGTGCCAGCAGCGTAGACCCGGGACAGGGATATGGCTACACCTTC CASSVDPGQGYGYTF many TRBJ1-2 TRBV9 TRBD1
TGCAGCGTTGGAACCCGAGGTGAAGCTTTCTTT CSVGTRGEAFF few TRBJ1-1 TRBV29-1 -
TGTGCCAGCAGCATTCAGGGGGCTGGGGCCAACGTCCTGACTTTC CASSIQGAGANVLTF many TRBJ2-6 TRBV7-2 TRBD1
TGTGCCAGCAGCTCCTTTGGAAACGCAGATACGCAGTATTTT CASSSFGNADTQYF - TRBJ2-3 TRBV7-6 -
TGCAGTGCTAAAGAGGGGGCCAACGTCCTGACTTTC CSAKEGANVLTF few TRBJ2-6 TRBV20-1 -
TGCGCCAGCAGCTTGGATGAGGGGCTAGGCGAGCAGTACTTC CASSLDEGLGEQYF few TRBJ2-7 TRBV5-1 -
TGTGCCAGCAGCCAAGGACTAGCGGGGTACAATGAGCAGTTCTTC CASSQGLAGYNEQFF many TRBJ2-1 TRBV3-1 TRBD2
TGTGCCAGCATGAGGACGTTCACAGATACGCAGTATTTT CASMRTFTDTQYF - TRBJ2-3 TRBV2 -
TGTGCCAGCAGTGCGGACACTGCGTACCAAGAGACCCAGTACTTC CASSADTAYQETQYF many TRBJ2-5 TRBV25-1 -
TGTGCCAGCAGTTTCGAGGGGAACAGGTACGAGCAGTACTTC CASSFEGNRYEQYF many TRBJ2-7 TRBV28 -
TGTGCCAGCTCACCTGGACTAGCGGGGGAACCTGAGCAGTTCTTC CASSPGLAGEPEQFF - TRBJ2-1 TRBV18 TRBD2
TGTGCCAGCAGTCCCGGAGGATCCGGGGAGCTGTTTTTT CASSPGGSGELFF - TRBJ2-2 TRBV12-3/TRBV12-4 -
TGTGCCAGCAGGGTGACTAGCTCTGCCTCCACAGATACGCAGTATTTT CASRVTSSASTDTQYF few TRBJ2-3 TRBV6-1 TRBD2
TGTGCCAGCAGTTTCCTACCCCCGGGACAGGGGGCGTACGAGCAGTACTTC CASSFLPPGQGAYEQYF many TRBJ2-7 TRBV6-5 TRBD1
TGTGCCAGCAGCACGGCAACAGGAGGCTACACCTTC CASSTATGGYTF few TRBJ1-2 TRBV27 -
TGCAGCGCAAGTATCGGAGAGCAGTTCTTC CSASIGEQFF many TRBJ2-1 TRBV29-1 -
TGCAGTGCGCTACAGGGTCGGTGGGGTGAAGCTTTCTTT CSALQGRWGEAFF - TRBJ1-1 TRBV20-1 -
TGTGCCAGCAGTTTCTTCGCGAGTACTGAAGCTTTCTTT CASSFFASTEAFF few TRBJ1-1 TRBV27 -
TGTGCCGGAACCCCGAGTAGCTTCACAGATACGCAGTATTTT CAGTPSSFTDTQYF many TRBJ2-3 TRBV2 -
TGTGCCAGCAGTGAATCGGGGGTGGTCGGGGTGAACACTGAAGCTTTCTTT CASSESGVVGVNTEAFF many TRBJ1-1 TRBV2 -
TGTGCCACCAGCAGAGGACAGGGTGAAAGTCAGCCCCAGCATTTT CATSRGQGESQPQHF - TRBJ1-5 TRBV15 TRBD1
TGCAGCGTTGAAGAGGGAGATACGCAGTATTTT CSVEEGDTQYF many TRBJ2-3 TRBV29-1 -
TGTGCCAGCAGCCGACGGACAGGGGTAGGCACTGAAGCTTTCTTT CASSRRTGVGTEAFF - TRBJ1-1 TRBV7-2 TRBD1
TGTGCCAGCAGCTCCAGCTACGCGGGGCAGCCCCAGCATTTT CASSSSYAGQPQHF - TRBJ1-5 TRBV7-9 -
TGTGCCAGCAGTCCCGGGACAGCCTCCTACGAGCAGTACTTC CASSPGTASYEQYF many TRBJ2-7 TRBV6-2/TRBV6-3 TRBD1
TGTGCCAGCTCACCACTGGGGAACAGGGAGGGGGCAAACACTGAAGCTTTCTTT CASSPLGNREGANTEAFF - TRBJ1-1 TRBV18 TRBD1
TGTGCCAGCAGTGACGCAAAAACGTTGGGCCAGGCCCAGCATTTT CASSDAKTLGQAQHF many TRBJ1-5 TRBV2 -